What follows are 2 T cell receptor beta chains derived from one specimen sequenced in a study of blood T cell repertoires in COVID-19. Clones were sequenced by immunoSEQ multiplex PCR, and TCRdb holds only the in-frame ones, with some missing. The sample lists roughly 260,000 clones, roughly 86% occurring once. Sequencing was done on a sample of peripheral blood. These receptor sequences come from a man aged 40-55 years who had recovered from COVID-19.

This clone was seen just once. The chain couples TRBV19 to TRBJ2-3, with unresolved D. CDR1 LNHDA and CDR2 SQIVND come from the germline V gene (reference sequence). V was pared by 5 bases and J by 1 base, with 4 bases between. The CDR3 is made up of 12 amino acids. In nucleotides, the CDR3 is TGTGCCAGTAGTGCGCGCACAGATACGCAGTATTTT. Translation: CASSARTDTQYF.

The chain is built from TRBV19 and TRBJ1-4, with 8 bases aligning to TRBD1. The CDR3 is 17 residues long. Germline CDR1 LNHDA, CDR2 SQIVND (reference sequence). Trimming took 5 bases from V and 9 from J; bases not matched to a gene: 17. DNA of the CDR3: TGTGCCAGTAGTGCCGTGGCCCGGACAGGGATCGAGAAAAAACTGTTTTTT. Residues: CASSAVARTGIEKKLFF. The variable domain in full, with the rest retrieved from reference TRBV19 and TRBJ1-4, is DGGITQSPKYLFRKEGQNVTLSCEQNLNHDAMYWYRQDPGQGLRLIYYSQIVNDFQKGDIAEGYSVSREKKESFPLTVTSAQKNPTAFYLCASSAVARTGIEKKLFFGSGTQLSVL.